This T cell receptor (beta chain) originates from a study of shared clonotypes between healthy human individuals. For this clone: The antigen remains undetermined.

Clones were read by immunoSEQ multiplex PCR, and TCRdb kept only the in-frame ones, dropping some. The data contain hundreds of thousands of clones, about two thirds of them singletons. Trimming left V 1 base short and J 5 bases short, with 9 bases between. This CDR3 contains 13 residues. Per germline, CDR1 SGHNT and CDR2 YYREEE (reference sequence). Regarding the study as a whole: Relative to their counterparts shared across all four donors, non-shared clonotypes exhibited diminished generation probabilities.

The clonotype originates from a woman in her 30s in good health. The sample taken for sequencing was memory CD4+ T cells sorted from blood. Regarding subset: CD45RA-negative fraction. The chain uses TRBV5-4 and TRBJ2-5; no reliable D call. CDR3 sequence: CASSLPVSETQYF. The CDR3 DNA is TGTGCCAGCAGCTTGCCCGTGTCGGAGACCCAGTACTTC. The full variable domain, its missing parts supplied by reference TRBV5-4 and TRBJ2-5, is ETGVTQSPTHLIKTRGQQVTLRCSSQSGHNTVSWYQQALGQGPQFIFQYYREEENGRGNFPPRFSGLQFPNYSSELNVNALELDDSALYLCASSLPVSETQYFGPGTRLLVL.